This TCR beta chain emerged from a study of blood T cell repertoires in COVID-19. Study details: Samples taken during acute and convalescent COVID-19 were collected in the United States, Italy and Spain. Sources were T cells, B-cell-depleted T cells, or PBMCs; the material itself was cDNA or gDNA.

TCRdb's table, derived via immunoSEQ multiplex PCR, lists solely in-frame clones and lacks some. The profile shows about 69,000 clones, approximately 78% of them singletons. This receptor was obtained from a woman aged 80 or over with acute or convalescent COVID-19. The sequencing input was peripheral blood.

In DNA form, the CDR3 reads TGTGCCAGCAGCCGGGACACCACTAACGGCTACACCTTC. Translated: CASSRDTTNGYTF. J is TRBJ1-2 and V is TRBV6-6, with D possibly being TRBD1 (6 bases). Germline V gene lookup returns CDR1 MNHNY and CDR2 SVGAGI (reference sequence). With 6 bases removed from V and 8 bases from J, the gap between germline ends came to 16 bases. CDR3 size: 13 residues.